This TCR beta chain was documented in a study of relationships among human T cell subsets. Semiquantitative ARM-PCR amplified T cell receptor alpha and beta CDR3 regions from mRNA. In ARM-PCR, communal superprimers followed tagged nested gene-specific primers for exponential amplification. TCRdb re-derived calls from the multiplex PCR reads in MiXCR, one entry per CDR3 protein. The sample lists over 14,000 distinct CDR3 sequences, around 62% occurring once. Study outcomes and limitations: Bead sorting may have left some CD4+CD8+ double-positive cells.

As for this clonotype: Its antigen is not identified.

Trimming took off 5 bases at V and 3 bases at J, with 8 bases between the two ends. Germline CDR1 reads MNHNY; CDR2 reads SVGAGI (reference sequence). This CDR3 is built from 12 residues. The rearrangement links TRBV6-6 to TRBJ2-7; the D is unclear. This sequence was found in a man in his forties or fifties in good health. Sequencing was performed on total T cells sorted from blood. The DNA for the CDR3 is TGTGCCAGCAGTCTATCCCGCTACGAGCAGTACTTC. Amino acid sequence: CASSLSRYEQYF.